This entry lists 9 T cell receptor beta chains sequenced from one sample in a study of T cell responses to AZD1222 COVID-19 vaccine. Some clones are missing from TCRdb's copy, which holds only in-frame ones; the method was immunoSEQ multiplex PCR. The sample lists over 30,000 clones; 88% were seen once. The starting material was peripheral blood, obtained 28 days after the second dose of the MenACWY control vaccine. These receptors were taken from an adult who received the MenACWY meningococcal vaccine as a control.

This chain connects TRBV7-6 to TRBJ2-7; 13 nucleotides agree with TRBD2. Germline CDR1 is SGHVS and CDR2 is FNYEAQ. CDR3 length: 15 residues. The V gene end was trimmed by 5 bases and the J gene end by 7 bases; junction bases not matched to a gene: 8. The CDR3 spells CASSLRTSGSGEQYF. In DNA form, the CDR3 reads TGTGCCAGCAGCCTCCGGACTAGCGGGAGTGGGGAGCAGTACTTC.

V gene TRBV28 combines with J gene TRBJ2-2; a weak D match, TRBD1 (6 bases). Per germline, CDR1 MDHEN and CDR2 SYDVKM. With 2 bases removed from V and 7 bases from J, the gap between germline ends came to 14 bases. The CDR3 length is 15 residues. CDR3: CASSLAGVNGGELFF. CDR3 DNA sequence: TGTGCCAGCAGTTTAGCAGGGGTGAATGGCGGGGAGCTGTTTTTT.

V is TRBV4-1 and J is TRBJ2-1; TRBD1 agrees at 8 bases. V gave up 5 bases and J gave up 0 bases; unmatched junction bases: 3. CDR3 length: 15 residues. Germline loops: CDR1 MGHRA, CDR2 YSYEKL. CDR3 sequence: CASSFGQGSYNEQFF. CDR3 in DNA: TGCGCCAGCAGCTTCGGACAGGGCTCCTACAATGAGCAGTTCTTC.

The rearrangement joins TRBV28 to TRBJ2-7, with 15 nucleotides matching TRBD2. The CDR3 runs 16 residues. The V gene's germline CDR1 is MDHEN and CDR2 SYDVKM. With 5 bases clipped from V and 4 bases from J, the junction kept 6 bases outside the gene matches. In DNA, the CDR3 is TGTGCCAGCAGTCGTCCCGGGACTAGCGGGAGGTACGAGCAGTACTTC. Translated, it gives CASSRPGTSGRYEQYF.

The gene calls are TRBV7-3 and TRBJ2-1, with a tentative D call TRBD2 (6 bases). The ends were cut back, 5 bases at V and 0 bases at J, with 14 bases in the middle. The CDR3 is 16 amino acids. Germline V gene data show CDR1 as SGHTA and CDR2 as FQGTGA. The CDR3 loop reads CASSPGGSGSYNEQFF. As DNA, the CDR3 is TGTGCCAGCAGCCCCGGGGGTAGCGGCTCCTACAATGAGCAGTTCTTC.

The chain links TRBV7-3 to TRBJ2-1; D not resolved. Germline V gene lookup returns CDR1 SGHTA and CDR2 FQGTGA. The CDR3 is 14 amino acids. V lost 4 bases to trimming and J lost 8 bases, with 15 bases between them. CDR3: CASSSDTRPDEQFF. The CDR3 coding sequence is TGTGCCAGCAGCTCTGATACCCGGCCCGATGAGCAGTTCTTC.

The gene calls are TRBV6-1 and TRBJ2-7; D is possibly TRBD1 (6 bases). The CDR3 totals 15 residues. The germline CDR1 and CDR2 sequences are MNHNS and SASEGT. Trimming took off 2 bases at V and 4 bases at J, with 15 bases between the two ends. The CDR3 loop is CASSEQGTEPYEQYF. As DNA, the CDR3 is TGTGCCAGCAGTGAACAGGGGACGGAACCTTACGAGCAGTACTTC.

CDR3 protein: CASSRRYRGSYEQYF. In DNA form, the CDR3 reads TGTGCCAGCAGCAGGCGGTACAGGGGTTCCTACGAGCAGTACTTC. The chain joins TRBV5-6 to TRBJ2-7, with TRBD1 matching 7 bases. Germline V CDR1 and CDR2: SGHDT, YYEEEE. With 4 bases clipped from V and 1 base from J, the junction kept 8 bases outside the gene matches. The CDR3 contains 15 residues.

The rearrangement joins TRBV2 to TRBJ2-1; possibly TRBD1 for D (6 bases). V gave up 8 bases and J gave up 8 bases, with 16 bases separating them. There are 13 residues in the CDR3. Germline loops: CDR1 SNHLY, CDR2 FYNNEI. The CDR3 spells CASAAGGVYEQFF. The CDR3 DNA sequence: TGTGCCAGCGCTGCTGGGGGCGTGTATGAGCAGTTCTTC.